These T cell receptor beta chains were read from a single sample in a study of PD-1 blockade in classical Hodgkin lymphoma. TCRdb keeps only in-frame clones here, not all; method: immunoSEQ multiplex PCR. The profile shows tens of thousands of clones, 87% of them singletons. Sequenced material: peripheral blood mononuclear cells (PBMCs), taken before the fourth cycle of nivolumab. These receptors originate from a human donor with classical Hodgkin lymphoma. CDR3s include the opening cysteine and the closing phenylalanine or tryptophan. The order of the fields is clone size, V gene, J gene, D gene, CDR3 DNA, CDR3 protein. A D gene is named only where the DNA matches it firmly. Not every row has a clone size; where given, it reads once, few, many or a size class.

>-|TRBV5-1|TRBJ1-2|TRBD1
TGCGCCAGCAGCCCACAGGGGGAGACGCAGGTCTACACCTTC
CASSPQGETQVYTF
>-|TRBV5-1|TRBJ2-2|-
TGCGCCAGCAGCGTTACAGGGAACACCGGGGAGCTGTTTTTT
CASSVTGNTGELFF
>-|TRBV5-6|TRBJ2-7|-
TGTGCCAGCAGTCCAGGCGGCTTGTACGAGCAGTACTTC
CASSPGGLYEQYF
>few|TRBV28|TRBJ2-7|TRBD1
TGTGCCAGCAGCCCGGGGACAGGCTCGTACGAGCAGTACTTC
CASSPGTGSYEQYF
>once|TRBV5-1|TRBJ2-7|-
TGCGCCAGCAGCTCTGACAGTGCCTTCTCCTACGAGCAGTACTTC
CASSSDSAFSYEQYF
>-|TRBV5-1|TRBJ2-1|-
TGCGCCAGCATCGAGTCCACCGGAGCCTACAATGAGCAGTTCTTC
CASIESTGAYNEQFF
>-|TRBV7-9|TRBJ2-7|-
TGTGCCAGCAGCTTTCAGGGAAGGGGCTACGAGCAGTACTTC
CASSFQGRGYEQYF
>-|TRBV5-4|TRBJ2-1|TRBD2
TGTGCCAGCAGCTTAGCGGGGAGCAATGAGCAGTTCTTC
CASSLAGSNEQFF
>-|TRBV5-8|TRBJ1-5|-
TGTGCCAGCAGCTTGACAGACTATAGCAATCAGCCCCAGCATTTT
CASSLTDYSNQPQHF
>-|TRBV6-5|TRBJ2-7|-
TGTGCCAGCAGTTACGAAGGTTACGAGCAGTACTTC
CASSYEGYEQYF
>-|TRBV15|TRBJ1-2|-
TGTGCCACCAGCGGACAACAGGGAATGGGGCAGGGATATGGCTACACCTTC
CATSGQQGMGQGYGYTF
>-|TRBV5-1|TRBJ2-3|-
TGCGCCAGCAGCCCTCAGGGGGGGGAAGATACGCAGTATTTT
CASSPQGGEDTQYF
>-|TRBV18|TRBJ2-5|-
TGTGCCAGCCACTACTACCTTGAGGCGGAGACCCAGTACTTC
CASHYYLEAETQYF
>-|TRBV27|TRBJ1-4|-
TGTGCCAGCAGTTTGGCTCGGAGGGGCGTAGCAACTAATGAAAAACTGTTTTTT
CASSLARRGVATNEKLFF
>-|TRBV5-1|TRBJ1-5|TRBD1
TGCGCCAGCAGTCCGGGACAGGGGGCAGGTCAGCCCCAGCATTTT
CASSPGQGAGQPQHF
>-|TRBV10-3|TRBJ2-3|-
TGTGCCATCAGTGAAAGCGAGAAAACAACCACAGATACGCAGTATTTT
CAISESEKTTTDTQYF
>-|TRBV5-1|TRBJ1-3|-
TGCGCCAGCAGCTTGGTCGGGGCCTCGACTGGAAACACCATATATTTT
CASSLVGASTGNTIYF
>-|TRBV2|TRBJ2-7|-
TGTGCCAGCAAAAGGACGCTAACCTCCTACGAGCAGTACTTC
CASKRTLTSYEQYF
>-|TRBV7-6|TRBJ2-5|-
TGTGCCAGCAGCTTAGAGGCGGTCCGGGAGACCCAGTACTTC
CASSLEAVRETQYF
>-|TRBV27|TRBJ2-3|-
TGTGCCAGCAGTTCAAATGACCCCACAGATACGCAGTATTTT
CASSSNDPTDTQYF
>-|TRBV27|TRBJ2-1|TRBD1
TGTGCCAGCATCGCACAGGGGTTCGATGAGCAGTTCTTC
CASIAQGFDEQFF
>-|TRBV21-1|TRBJ2-3|-
TGTGCCAGCAGCAAAGAAAAAGATACGCAGTATTTT
CASSKEKDTQYF
>few|TRBV5-6|TRBJ2-2|-
TGTGCCAGCAGCTTGGCGCTAGCATCCGGGGAGCTGTTTTTT
CASSLALASGELFF
>-|TRBV5-1|TRBJ1-3|-
TGCGCCAGCAGCTTGGAAGGTCGGGACACCATATATTTT
CASSLEGRDTIYF
>-|TRBV30|TRBJ1-1|-
TGTGCCTGGATAACTAAGGGGGGCATGAACACTGAAGCTTTCTTT
CAWITKGGMNTEAFF
>once|TRBV5-1|TRBJ1-2|TRBD1
TGCGCCAGCAGCTTATTAACAGGGGTCTATGGCTACACCTTC
CASSLLTGVYGYTF
>-|TRBV5-1|TRBJ2-2|TRBD1
TGCGCCAGCAGCCTCGTACGGGACAGGGGAGACACCGGGGAGCTGTTTTTT
CASSLVRDRGDTGELFF
>-|TRBV28|TRBJ1-2|-
TGTGCCAGCAGTCTTCCTCGAGGGTTTGGCTACACCTTC
CASSLPRGFGYTF
>-|TRBV11-3|TRBJ2-1|-
TGTGCCAGCAGCTTACATGCGGATGAGCAGTTCTTC
CASSLHADEQFF
>-|TRBV30|TRBJ1-1|-
TGTGCCTGGAGTTTTCTTACAGGGTTATACACTGAAGCTTTCTTT
CAWSFLTGLYTEAFF
>-|TRBV5-1|TRBJ1-4|TRBD1
TGCGCCAGCAGCTTCGGCAGGGGGGCTGAAAAACTGTTTTTT
CASSFGRGAEKLFF
>once|TRBV19|TRBJ1-5|TRBD1
TGTGCCAGTACCGGACAGGGAGGGCAGCCCCAGCATTTT
CASTGQGGQPQHF
>-|TRBV7-8|TRBJ1-4|TRBD1
TGTGCCAGCAGCTTAGCGCCTAAGTTTTGGGACAGGGAGTATAATGAAAAACTGTTTTTT
CASSLAPKFWDREYNEKLFF
>-|TRBV28|TRBJ1-6|-
TGTGCCAGCAGTTTACCCCCCACACCCCTCCACTTT
CASSLPPTPLHF
>-|TRBV19|TRBJ2-1|-
TGTGCCAGTAGTATAGAGGGAGTAAGGGCCGAGCAGTTCTTC
CASSIEGVRAEQFF
>-|TRBV19|TRBJ1-5|-
TGTGCCAGTAGTGCGGGCAATCAGCCCCAGCATTTT
CASSAGNQPQHF
>-|TRBV5-1|TRBJ2-3|-
TGCGCCAGCAGCTTGGAGGGTAGCACAGATACGCAGTATTTT
CASSLEGSTDTQYF
>-|TRBV11-2|TRBJ1-5|-
TGTGCCAGCAGCCCACCGACAGGCTATAGCAATCAGCCCCAGCATTTT
CASSPPTGYSNQPQHF
>-|TRBV5-1|TRBJ1-2|-
TGCGCCAGCAGCTTAGGGGTTGAATCGAACGGCTACACCTTC
CASSLGVESNGYTF
>once|TRBV7-8|TRBJ2-3|TRBD1
TGTGCCAGCAGCTTGCGCGGGACAGGGGGTACAGATACGCAGTATTTT
CASSLRGTGGTDTQYF
>-|TRBV10-1|TRBJ2-7|-
TGCGCCAGCTACCCCGAGGGCAGGAGCTCCTACGAGCAGTACTTC
CASYPEGRSSYEQYF
>-|TRBV7-9|TRBJ2-3|-
TGTGCCAGCAGCTTAGCGGGGCACACAGATACGCAGTATTTT
CASSLAGHTDTQYF
>-|TRBV5-1|TRBJ2-7|-
TGCGCCAGCAGCTTGGAAGGCTACGAGCAGTACTTC
CASSLEGYEQYF
>-|TRBV5-5|TRBJ1-5|TRBD1
TGTGCCAGCAGCTTGGACAGGGGGCAAGGTCAGCCCCAGCATTTT
CASSLDRGQGQPQHF
>-|TRBV5-1|TRBJ1-3|-
TGCGCCAGCAGCTTGGGAGGGCTTGGAAACACCATATATTTT
CASSLGGLGNTIYF
>-|TRBV2|TRBJ1-6|-
TGTGCCAGCAGCCTCAGAGCGAGTTCACCCCTCCACTTT
CASSLRASSPLHF